Following are 22 T cell receptor beta chains from one sample sequenced in a study of PD-1 blockade in classical Hodgkin lymphoma. Each patient experienced a relapse that followed autologous stem cell transplantation, and brentuximab vedotin exposure varied. Sequencing used immunoSEQ multiplex PCR; TCRdb keeps in-frame clones, though not all of them. The sample consists of about 75,000 clones, about 92% of them appearing once. Sequenced here: peripheral blood mononuclear cells (PBMCs), sampled at baseline. The receptors derive from a human donor with classical Hodgkin lymphoma.

The chain is built from TRBV4-1 and TRBJ2-2, with D perhaps matching TRBD1 (5 bases). CDR3 size: 16 residues. The germline gives CDR1 MGHRA, CDR2 YSYEKL. V lost 3 bases to trimming and J lost 4 bases, with 15 bases between them. The CDR3 sequence: CASSQANRLGTGELFF. In nucleotides, the CDR3 is TGCGCCAGCAGCCAGGCTAACAGGCTGGGCACCGGGGAGCTGTTTTTT.

The rearrangement uses TRBV30 and TRBJ2-5; D not resolved. Trimming shortened V by 3 bases and J by 2 bases, and 19 bases separated the two germline ends. CDR3 size: 16 residues. Germline CDR1 is GTSNPN and CDR2 is SVGIG (reference sequence). CDR3 sequence reads: CAWSPPGSTRQETQYF. The CDR3, as DNA: TGTGCCTGGAGCCCCCCCGGAAGCACCCGGCAAGAGACCCAGTACTTC.

This chain uses TRBV7-8 with TRBJ2-7, with a weak D call TRBD1 (5 bases). Trimming removed 1 base at V and 3 bases at J, with 10 bases between. This CDR3 spans 14 amino acids. Germline CDR1 and CDR2: SGHVS and FQNEAQ. In DNA form, the CDR3 reads TGTGCCAGCAGCTTAGGGCAGGGTGACTACGAGCAGTACTTC. Protein product: CASSLGQGDYEQYF. Drawing the rest from reference TRBV7-8 and TRBJ2-7, the complete variable domain is GAGVSQSPRYKVAKRGQDVALRCDPISGHVSLFWYQQALGQGPEFLTYFQNEAQLDKSGLPSDRFFAERPEGSVSTLKIQRTQQEDSAVYLCASSLGQGDYEQYFGPGTRLTVT.

The chain carries TRBV7-9 and TRBJ2-5; D possibly matches TRBD1 or TRBD2 (5 bases each). Trimming removed 1 base from V and 2 bases from J, with 14 bases in between. This CDR3 comprises 16 residues. Germline lookup yields CDR1 SEHNR and CDR2 FQNEAQ (reference sequence). The CDR3 sequence: CASSLVSGGPQETQYF. The CDR3 region has the DNA TGTGCCAGCAGCTTAGTCTCTGGGGGACCACAAGAGACCCAGTACTTC. The variable domain in full, completed from reference TRBV7-9 and TRBJ2-5, reads DTGVSQNPRHKITKRGQNVTFRCDPISEHNRLYWYRQTLGQGPEFLTYFQNEAQLEKSRLLSDRFSAERPKGSFSTLEIQRTEQGDSAMYLCASSLVSGGPQETQYFGPGTRLLVL.

This clone has just one count. V usage is TRBV28 and J usage is TRBJ2-7, with TRBD1 as a possible D gene (7 bases). In germline, CDR1 is MDHEN, CDR2 SYDVKM. The CDR3 is made up of 17 amino acids. The V end was cut by 3 bases, the J end by 3 bases, with 21 bases between. The CDR3 DNA reads TGTGCCAGCAGTTTCCCCATGGGGGCAGGGGGAGGCTACGAGCAGTACTTC. Translated: CASSFPMGAGGGYEQYF.

The rearrangement uses TRBV7-3 and TRBJ2-1, with TRBD2 identical over 8 bases. CDR3 size: 18 residues. Germline V gives CDR1 SGHTA, CDR2 FQGTGA. Trimming at V came to 2 bases and at J to 4 bases, leaving 13 bases not matched to a gene. The CDR3 sequence: CASSLGPGTGGRYNEQFF. In DNA form, the CDR3 reads TGTGCCAGCAGCTTAGGGCCTGGGACGGGAGGGAGGTACAATGAGCAGTTCTTC.

The gene calls are TRBV10-3 and TRBJ1-4; D might be TRBD1 (5 bases). This CDR3 has 16 amino acids. Germline lookup yields CDR1 ENHRY and CDR2 SYGVKD. V was trimmed by 4 bases and J by 0 bases, leaving 12 bases between them. CDR3 in DNA: TGTGCCATCAGTGGGGGCGAAGGAGCAACTAATGAAAAACTGTTTTTT. Translated, it gives CAISGGEGATNEKLFF.

The genes are TRBV7-9 and TRBJ2-7; TRBD1 agrees at 10 bases. The CDR3 has 17 amino acids. Germline V gene data show CDR1 as SEHNR and CDR2 as FQNEAQ (reference sequence). V lost 5 bases and J lost 5; bases outside the gene matches: 15. CDR3: CASSHYAGTGDFDEQYF. The CDR3 region has the DNA TGTGCCAGCAGCCACTACGCCGGGACAGGGGACTTCGACGAGCAGTACTTC.

This chain connects TRBV15 to TRBJ2-4; 8 nucleotides align to TRBD1. The V and J ends lost 0 bases and 0 bases, in that order; junction bases with no gene match: 10. Germline CDR1 is LNHNV and CDR2 is YYDKDF (reference sequence). The CDR3 is 19 residues long. The CDR3 protein is CATSRDRSRGQLAKNIQYF. Written as DNA, the CDR3 is TGTGCCACCAGCAGAGATAGGTCCAGGGGGCAACTAGCCAAAAACATTCAGTACTTC.

The chain employs TRBV29-1 and TRBJ2-7; D possibly uses TRBD1 or TRBD2 (5 bases each). The CDR3 spans 13 residues. Trimming took 8 bases from V and 0 from J, leaving 14 bases between them. CDR1 and CDR2 (germline): SQVTM, ANQGSEA. The CDR3 region is CSFGTGSSYEQYF. The CDR3 DNA reads as TGCAGCTTTGGGACGGGATCCTCCTACGAGCAGTACTTC.

The rearrangement links TRBV19 to TRBJ1-1, with D maybe TRBD1 (5 bases). The CDR3 runs to 14 residues. Between the trimmed V and J ends, which lost 2 bases and 0 bases, there was a span of 7 bases. Germline V gene lookup returns CDR1 LNHDA and CDR2 SQIVND (reference sequence). The CDR3: CASSIRGLNTEAFF. CDR3 nucleotide sequence: TGTGCCAGTAGTATAAGGGGTTTGAACACTGAAGCTTTCTTT.

J is TRBJ2-7 and V is TRBV19, with D possibly matching TRBD2 (6 bases). V lost 5 bases and J 2 bases, leaving 13 bases between the germline ends. The CDR3 is made up of 14 amino acids. CDR1 and CDR2 from the germline V gene are LNHDA and SQIVND (reference sequence). The CDR3 here is CASSPGSGPYEQYF. The CDR3 nucleotides read TGTGCCAGTAGTCCCGGGAGCGGGCCCTACGAGCAGTACTTC.

This clone was observed once. The J gene is TRBJ1-3, the V gene TRBV7-2, with a possible D match to TRBD1 (5 bases). The germline V and J ends were trimmed by 1 base and 5 bases, with 6 bases remaining between them. The CDR3 extends over 13 amino acids. CDR1 and CDR2 (germline): SGHTA, FQGNSA. CDR3 nucleotides: TGTGCCAGCAGCTTAGGGGACCGAAACACCATATATTTT. Amino acid sequence: CASSLGDRNTIYF.

This chain uses TRBV14 with TRBJ2-1; 10 positions agree with TRBD2. Germline V gene lookup returns CDR1 SGHDN and CDR2 FVKESK. V shed 1 base and J 7 bases; nucleotides not matched to a gene: 19. The CDR3 totals 20 residues. CDR3 sequence (DNA): TGTGCCAGCAGCCAAGGCCTGGAGCGGGAGGGCAGTCGGCTACAGAATGAGCAGTTCTTC. Translating gives CASSQGLEREGSRLQNEQFF.

In its sample, this clone was seen a few times. Here the CDR3 reads CASSLDGHSNQPQHF. Written as DNA, the CDR3 is TGTGCCAGCAGTTTGGACGGACATAGCAATCAGCCCCAGCATTTT. The V gene is TRBV28, the J gene TRBJ1-5, with D possibly being TRBD1 (5 bases). Germline V lookup: CDR1 MDHEN, CDR2 SYDVKM. Trimming stripped 3 bases from V and 0 bases from J, with 9 bases between. The CDR3 consists of 15 residues.

CDR3 sequence (DNA): TGTGCCAGTAGTACGACAGGGGGCCTTGGCACTGAAGCTTTCTTT. Translation: CASSTTGGLGTEAFF. The chain links TRBV19 to TRBJ1-1, with 10 bases lining up with TRBD1. With 4 bases clipped from V and 4 bases from J, the junction kept 6 bases outside the gene matches. CDR1 and CDR2 from the germline V gene are LNHDA and SQIVND (reference sequence). The CDR3 is 15 residues long.

About this clone: Other DNA sequences of this sample code for an identical CDR3. The chain employs TRBV27 and TRBJ1-1, with D uncertain. Germline V gene sequence: CDR1 MNHEY, CDR2 SMNVEV (reference sequence). Trimming took off 6 bases at V and 2 bases at J, with 7 bases between the two ends. This CDR3 is built from 12 residues. DNA for the CDR3: TGTGCCAGCAGCCTGGGTAACACTGAAGCTTTCTTT. It translates to CASSLGNTEAFF.

This clone was observed a handful of times. The V gene is TRBV6-1, the J gene TRBJ2-2; D remains ambiguous. This CDR3 contains 14 residues. V gave up 6 bases and J gave up 1 base, with 9 bases separating them. Germline V lookup: CDR1 MNHNS, CDR2 SASEGT. The CDR3 protein is CASSLTVNTGELFF. CDR3 sequence (DNA): TGTGCCAGCAGCTTGACGGTGAACACCGGGGAGCTGTTTTTT.

The chain links TRBV14 to TRBJ1-2; D gene uncertain. Germline V gene sequence: CDR1 SGHDN, CDR2 FVKESK. This CDR3 has 13 amino acids. The V end lost 5 bases, the J end lost 2 bases, and 9 bases lay between the germline ends. CDR3 DNA sequence: TGTGCCAGCAGCGCCGGGCCGAACTATGGCTACACCTTC. Translation: CASSAGPNYGYTF.

The chain recombines TRBV19 with TRBJ2-6; perhaps TRBD2 as D (6 bases). V was clipped by 2 bases and J by 0 bases, with 11 bases between them. The germline gives CDR1 LNHDA, CDR2 SQIVND (reference sequence). This CDR3 contains 17 residues. The DNA of the CDR3 is TGTGCCAGTAGTATAAAGCTGCGGGGCTCTGGGGCCAACGTCCTGACTTTC. This translates into CASSIKLRGSGANVLTF.

The chain is built from TRBV19 and TRBJ1-1, with D possibly matching TRBD1 (6 bases). Trimming stripped 6 bases from V and 8 bases from J, with 10 bases between. The CDR3 length is 11 residues. Germline assignment: CDR1 LNHDA and CDR2 SQIVND (reference sequence). CDR3 region: CASSRTVEAFF. CDR3 DNA sequence: TGTGCCAGTAGCAGGACAGTCGAAGCTTTCTTT. Full variable domain (rest looked up from reference TRBV19 and TRBJ1-1): DGGITQSPKYLFRKEGQNVTLSCEQNLNHDAMYWYRQDPGQGLRLIYYSQIVNDFQKGDIAEGYSVSREKKESFPLTVTSAQKNPTAFYLCASSRTVEAFFGQGTRLTVV.

The chain joins TRBV28 to TRBJ2-7; tentative D call: TRBD2 (6 bases). CDR1 and CDR2 (germline): MDHEN, SYDVKM. The CDR3 sequence is 16 residues long. The germline V and J ends were trimmed by 0 bases and 4 bases, with 16 bases remaining between them. The CDR3 protein is CASSLWKTGLLYEQYF. The CDR3 DNA sequence: TGTGCCAGCAGTTTATGGAAGACGGGACTTCTATACGAGCAGTACTTC.